Listed below are T cell receptor beta chains from one sample, sequenced in a study of CD8+ T cells in alopecia areata. The assay was immunoSEQ multiplex PCR, and TCRdb's table has in-frame clones only and misses some. The sample has 140,000 to 150,000 clones, around 47% seen once. Sequencing input: CD4+ T cells sorted from blood. The receptors originated from a human donor with alopecia areata. The CDR3 runs from the conserved cysteine through the conserved F or W. Fields, in order: V gene, D gene, clone size, J gene, CDR3 protein, CDR3 DNA. The D gene is left open where the match is weak. Some rows mark clone size as missing; the rest say once, few, many or name a class of expanded clone.

V gene: TRBV5-1; D gene: .; clone size: few; J gene: TRBJ2-7; CDR3 protein: CASSFQAHDYEQYF; CDR3 DNA: TGCGCCAGCAGCTTTCAGGCCCACGACTACGAGCAGTACTTC
V gene: TRBV19; D gene: TRBD2; clone size: .; J gene: TRBJ2-7; CDR3 protein: CASSRTSGPAYEQYF; CDR3 DNA: TGTGCCAGTAGTCGTACTAGCGGCCCCGCCTACGAGCAGTACTTC
V gene: TRBV5-1; D gene: .; clone size: .; J gene: TRBJ1-5; CDR3 protein: CASSLAEGGTQPQHF; CDR3 DNA: TGCGCCAGCAGCTTGGCCGAAGGGGGAACTCAGCCCCAGCATTTT
V gene: TRBV4-1; D gene: .; clone size: .; J gene: TRBJ1-1; CDR3 protein: CASSQEIGGSVNTEAFF; CDR3 DNA: TGCGCCAGCAGCCAAGAAATCGGGGGAAGTGTGAACACTGAAGCTTTCTTT
V gene: TRBV7-9; D gene: .; clone size: .; J gene: TRBJ1-2; CDR3 protein: CASSLALQGGYGYTF; CDR3 DNA: TGTGCCAGCAGCTTAGCGTTGCAGGGCGGGTATGGCTACACCTTC
V gene: TRBV14; D gene: .; clone size: few; J gene: TRBJ1-1; CDR3 protein: CASSRGVWAFF; CDR3 DNA: TGTGCCAGCAGCCGAGGGGTTTGGGCTTTCTTT
V gene: TRBV6-6; D gene: TRBD1; clone size: once; J gene: TRBJ1-1; CDR3 protein: CASSYGQGAIDTEAFF; CDR3 DNA: TGTGCCAGCAGTTACGGACAGGGGGCGATTGACACTGAAGCTTTCTTT
V gene: TRBV29-1; D gene: .; clone size: .; J gene: TRBJ2-7; CDR3 protein: CSGVDSSYGQYF; CDR3 DNA: TGCAGCGGGGTGGACAGCTCCTACGGGCAGTACTTC
V gene: TRBV5-1; D gene: .; clone size: few; J gene: TRBJ2-5; CDR3 protein: CASSLTARTQETQYF; CDR3 DNA: TGCGCCAGCAGCTTGACGGCGAGGACCCAAGAGACCCAGTACTTC
V gene: TRBV29-1; D gene: .; clone size: .; J gene: TRBJ2-2; CDR3 protein: CSVVAGELFF; CDR3 DNA: TGCAGCGTTGTCGCGGGGGAGCTGTTTTTT
V gene: TRBV7-2; D gene: TRBD2; clone size: .; J gene: TRBJ2-1; CDR3 protein: CASSSASGSYEQFF; CDR3 DNA: TGTGCCAGCAGCTCAGCTAGCGGGAGCTATGAGCAGTTCTTC
V gene: TRBV28; D gene: TRBD2; clone size: .; J gene: TRBJ2-5; CDR3 protein: CATRSGSTEETQYF; CDR3 DNA: TGTGCCACCCGTAGCGGGAGTACGGAAGAGACCCAGTACTTC
V gene: TRBV5-6; D gene: TRBD1; clone size: .; J gene: TRBJ2-1; CDR3 protein: CASSLAGTESYNEQFF; CDR3 DNA: TGTGCCAGCAGCTTGGCAGGGACAGAATCCTACAATGAGCAGTTCTTC
V gene: TRBV29-1; D gene: .; clone size: .; J gene: TRBJ1-1; CDR3 protein: CSVAEGMNTEAFF; CDR3 DNA: TGCAGCGTTGCGGAGGGCATGAACACTGAAGCTTTCTTT
V gene: TRBV5-1; D gene: .; clone size: few; J gene: TRBJ2-1; CDR3 protein: CASSLALANEQFF; CDR3 DNA: TGCGCCAGCAGCTTGGCCTTGGCGAATGAGCAGTTCTTC
V gene: TRBV11-1; D gene: .; clone size: .; J gene: TRBJ1-1; CDR3 protein: CASSLVPGPDTEAFF; CDR3 DNA: TGTGCCAGCAGCTTAGTTCCAGGTCCGGACACTGAAGCTTTCTTT
V gene: TRBV7-3; D gene: .; clone size: few; J gene: TRBJ1-2; CDR3 protein: CASSLARRETNYGYTF; CDR3 DNA: TGTGCCAGCAGCTTAGCCCGACGGGAAACAAACTATGGCTACACCTTC
V gene: TRBV5-4; D gene: TRBD2; clone size: .; J gene: TRBJ2-2; CDR3 protein: CASRSGTSVTGELFF; CDR3 DNA: TGTGCCAGCAGATCCGGGACTAGCGTCACCGGGGAGCTGTTTTTT
V gene: TRBV6-5; D gene: .; clone size: .; J gene: TRBJ2-7; CDR3 protein: CASTTANSYEQYF; CDR3 DNA: TGTGCCAGCACTACAGCCAACTCCTACGAGCAGTACTTC
V gene: TRBV7-9; D gene: .; clone size: few; J gene: TRBJ2-1; CDR3 protein: CASRPSGGSSYNEQFF; CDR3 DNA: TGTGCCAGCAGGCCTAGTGGGGGAAGTTCCTACAATGAGCAGTTCTTC
V gene: TRBV2; D gene: .; clone size: .; J gene: TRBJ1-2; CDR3 protein: CASSGPAGYTF; CDR3 DNA: TGTGCCAGCAGTGGGCCTGCCGGCTACACCTTC
V gene: TRBV29-1; D gene: .; clone size: .; J gene: TRBJ2-3; CDR3 protein: CSVEYGLPDTQYF; CDR3 DNA: TGCAGCGTTGAATATGGACTACCGGATACGCAGTATTTT
V gene: TRBV18; D gene: .; clone size: few; J gene: TRBJ2-5; CDR3 protein: CASSPPGTSTETQYF; CDR3 DNA: TGTGCCAGCTCACCTCCGGGGACTTCAACAGAGACCCAGTACTTC
V gene: TRBV5-1; D gene: .; clone size: .; J gene: TRBJ1-2; CDR3 protein: CASSPTADYGYTF; CDR3 DNA: TGCGCCAGCAGTCCAACTGCAGACTACGGCTACACCTTC
V gene: TRBV19; D gene: .; clone size: few; J gene: TRBJ1-2; CDR3 protein: CASGNWNRHGYTF; CDR3 DNA: TGTGCCAGTGGGAACTGGAACAGGCACGGCTACACCTTC
V gene: TRBV2; D gene: TRBD1; clone size: .; J gene: TRBJ2-7; CDR3 protein: CASSRDRGVEQYF; CDR3 DNA: TGTGCCAGCAGCCGGGACAGGGGAGTCGAGCAGTACTTC
V gene: TRBV7-2; D gene: .; clone size: .; J gene: TRBJ2-3; CDR3 protein: CASSRAALTNTQYF; CDR3 DNA: TGTGCCAGCAGCCGAGCGGCCCTGACGAATACGCAGTATTTT
V gene: TRBV29-1; D gene: .; clone size: few; J gene: TRBJ1-4; CDR3 protein: CSVAGQLDEKLFF; CDR3 DNA: TGCAGCGTTGCTGGTCAGTTGGACGAAAAACTGTTTTTT
V gene: TRBV4-2; D gene: TRBD2; clone size: few; J gene: TRBJ2-3; CDR3 protein: CASSQAPAGADTQYF; CDR3 DNA: TGTGCCAGCAGCCAAGCCCCAGCGGGAGCGGATACGCAGTATTTT
V gene: TRBV30; D gene: TRBD2; clone size: .; J gene: TRBJ2-4; CDR3 protein: CAWSIGTSGSDIQYF; CDR3 DNA: TGTGCCTGGAGTATAGGAACTAGCGGGAGTGACATTCAGTACTTC
V gene: TRBV6-5; D gene: .; clone size: .; J gene: TRBJ2-1; CDR3 protein: CASTYQGGGLNEQFF; CDR3 DNA: TGTGCCAGCACCTATCAGGGCGGAGGCCTCAATGAGCAGTTCTTC
V gene: TRBV2; D gene: .; clone size: once; J gene: TRBJ2-1; CDR3 protein: CASAWPLPEQFF; CDR3 DNA: TGTGCCAGCGCGTGGCCCTTGCCTGAGCAGTTCTTC
V gene: TRBV27; D gene: .; clone size: .; J gene: TRBJ1-1; CDR3 protein: CASSYTGLWGNTEAFF; CDR3 DNA: TGTGCCAGCAGTTACACAGGCCTATGGGGGAACACTGAAGCTTTCTTT
V gene: TRBV27; D gene: .; clone size: .; J gene: TRBJ2-2; CDR3 protein: CASSLRGHSGELFF; CDR3 DNA: TGTGCCAGCAGTCTACGCGGGCATTCCGGGGAGCTGTTTTTT
V gene: TRBV7-8; D gene: TRBD1; clone size: .; J gene: TRBJ2-2; CDR3 protein: CASSHGTGVNTGELFF; CDR3 DNA: TGTGCCAGCAGCCATGGGACAGGAGTAAACACCGGGGAGCTGTTTTTT
V gene: TRBV29-1; D gene: .; clone size: .; J gene: TRBJ2-7; CDR3 protein: CSVVGLHEQYF; CDR3 DNA: TGCAGCGTTGTGGGGCTCCACGAGCAGTACTTC
V gene: TRBV29-1; D gene: .; clone size: few; J gene: TRBJ1-1; CDR3 protein: CSGARNTEAFF; CDR3 DNA: TGCAGCGGAGCGAGGAACACTGAAGCTTTCTTT
V gene: TRBV7-9; D gene: .; clone size: .; J gene: TRBJ2-6; CDR3 protein: CASSLGGSGANVLTF; CDR3 DNA: TGTGCCAGCAGCTTAGGGGGCTCTGGGGCCAACGTCCTGACTTTC
V gene: TRBV27; D gene: .; clone size: .; J gene: TRBJ2-6; CDR3 protein: CASSWSTGANVLTF; CDR3 DNA: TGTGCCAGCAGTTGGAGTACCGGGGCCAACGTCCTGACTTTC
V gene: TRBV29-1; D gene: TRBD1; clone size: .; J gene: TRBJ1-1; CDR3 protein: CSVWGTVKQNTEAFF; CDR3 DNA: TGCAGCGTTTGGGGGACAGTCAAACAAAACACTGAAGCTTTCTTT
V gene: TRBV29-1; D gene: .; clone size: .; J gene: TRBJ1-1; CDR3 protein: CSVDPGLAFF; CDR3 DNA: TGCAGCGTTGACCCAGGGCTAGCTTTCTTT
V gene: TRBV7-9; D gene: TRBD1; clone size: few; J gene: TRBJ1-2; CDR3 protein: CASSLPDRGDGYTF; CDR3 DNA: TGTGCCAGCAGCCTACCAGACAGGGGGGATGGCTACACCTTC
V gene: TRBV7-2; D gene: .; clone size: .; J gene: TRBJ2-5; CDR3 protein: CASSLAGRETQYF; CDR3 DNA: TGTGCCAGCAGCTTAGCCGGTCGAGAGACCCAGTACTTC
V gene: TRBV7-6; D gene: .; clone size: .; J gene: TRBJ2-5; CDR3 protein: CASSLVANQETQYF; CDR3 DNA: TGTGCCAGCAGCTTAGTTGCTAACCAAGAGACCCAGTACTTC
V gene: TRBV5-6; D gene: .; clone size: .; J gene: TRBJ2-6; CDR3 protein: CASSLSGTGANVLTF; CDR3 DNA: TGTGCCAGCAGCTTGTCGGGCACTGGGGCCAACGTCCTGACTTTC
V gene: TRBV5-4; D gene: .; clone size: few; J gene: TRBJ2-5; CDR3 protein: CASSLTEETQYF; CDR3 DNA: TGTGCCAGCAGCTTGACCGAAGAGACCCAGTACTTC
V gene: TRBV5-1; D gene: TRBD2; clone size: .; J gene: TRBJ2-1; CDR3 protein: CASSSTSGSYNEQFF; CDR3 DNA: TGCGCCAGCAGCTCAACTAGCGGCTCCTACAATGAGCAGTTCTTC
V gene: TRBV29-1; D gene: .; clone size: few; J gene: TRBJ1-1; CDR3 protein: CSAHPGLLNTEAFF; CDR3 DNA: TGCAGCGCCCACCCGGGACTCCTGAACACTGAAGCTTTCTTT
V gene: TRBV29-1; D gene: TRBD1; clone size: .; J gene: TRBJ1-1; CDR3 protein: CSVEDEYRGRGAFF; CDR3 DNA: TGCAGCGTTGAAGACGAATACAGGGGGCGGGGAGCTTTCTTT
V gene: TRBV19; D gene: .; clone size: .; J gene: TRBJ2-2; CDR3 protein: CASSINLGHGNTGELFF; CDR3 DNA: TGTGCCAGTAGTATAAATCTCGGACACGGGAACACCGGGGAGCTGTTTTTT
V gene: TRBV27; D gene: TRBD1; clone size: .; J gene: TRBJ2-7; CDR3 protein: CASSPGQGAASGEQYF; CDR3 DNA: TGTGCCAGCAGTCCGGGACAGGGGGCGGCCTCGGGGGAGCAGTACTTC
V gene: TRBV6-5; D gene: TRBD1; clone size: .; J gene: TRBJ1-5; CDR3 protein: CASTPGKGGHQPQHF; CDR3 DNA: TGTGCCAGCACCCCCGGGAAAGGGGGCCATCAGCCCCAGCATTTT
V gene: TRBV5-1; D gene: TRBD1; clone size: .; J gene: TRBJ2-7; CDR3 protein: CASSFGASGTALYEQYF; CDR3 DNA: TGCGCCAGCAGCTTCGGCGCGTCCGGGACAGCCCTCTACGAGCAGTACTTC
V gene: TRBV25-1; D gene: .; clone size: .; J gene: TRBJ1-1; CDR3 protein: CASIPGGTAGNTEAFF; CDR3 DNA: TGTGCCAGCATCCCCGGGGGCACGGCAGGAAACACTGAAGCTTTCTTT